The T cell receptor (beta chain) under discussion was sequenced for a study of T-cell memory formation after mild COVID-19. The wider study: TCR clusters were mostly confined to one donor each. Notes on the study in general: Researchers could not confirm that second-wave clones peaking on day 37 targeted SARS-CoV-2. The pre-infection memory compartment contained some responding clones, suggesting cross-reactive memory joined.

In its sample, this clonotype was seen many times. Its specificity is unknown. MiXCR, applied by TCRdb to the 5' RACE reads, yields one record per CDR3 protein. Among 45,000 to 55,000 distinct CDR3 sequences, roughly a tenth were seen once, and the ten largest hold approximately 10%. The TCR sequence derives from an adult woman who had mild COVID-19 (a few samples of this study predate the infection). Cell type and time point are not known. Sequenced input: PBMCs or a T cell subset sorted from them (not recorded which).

The CDR3 is CASSSSTSSYNEQFF. CDR3 nucleotides: TGTGCCAGCAGCTCTAGCACTAGCTCCTACAATGAGCAGTTCTTC. J is TRBJ2-1 and V is TRBV7-6, with D possibly matching TRBD2 (5 bases). Looked up from germline, CDR1 is SGHVS and CDR2 is FNYEAQ. The CDR3 extends over 15 amino acids. Trimming shortened V by 4 bases and J by 0 bases, and 10 bases separated the two germline ends.